This TCR beta chain was captured by sequencing in a study of blood T cell repertoires in COVID-19. In the study overall: The United States, Italy and Spain were the sources of the acute and convalescent COVID-19 samples. The analysed material was cDNA or gDNA that came from T cells, B-cell-depleted T cells, or PBMCs.

Germline V gene lookup returns CDR1 MGHRA and CDR2 YSYEKL. V was trimmed by 5 bases and J by 3 bases, leaving 11 bases between them. The CDR3 runs 13 residues. Original analysis: Estimation of nucleated cell counts relied on the amplification of reference gene primers. TCRdb's copy holds only in-frame clones and misses some; the assay was immunoSEQ multiplex PCR. V and J calls and clone size come straight from that table; D and trimming were deduced from the DNA. The repertoire holds fewer than 200,000 clones, with about three quarters as singletons. The sequence was collected from a woman aged 70-85 years with acute or convalescent COVID-19. The V call is TRBV4-1, the J call TRBJ2-7; D may be TRBD1 (6 bases). The specimen sequenced was peripheral blood. The CDR3 DNA sequence: TGCGCCAGCAGCAAACGGGACAACTACGAGCAGTACTTC. This translates into CASSKRDNYEQYF.